This T cell receptor beta chain derives from a study of tumor and adjacent non-tumor tissue in lung cancer. In the study overall: There were about 12 adenocarcinoma, a couple of squamous cell carcinoma and 1 small cell lung cancer cases. Each sample yielded roughly 4.2 million productive TCRbeta reads on average.

This CDR3 contains 16 residues. The germline V gene has CDR1 LGHNA and CDR2 YNFKEQ. V was clipped by 6 bases and J by 12 bases; unmatched bases: 13. This sample's RNA came from whole unsorted tissue. Distant lung tissue was collected more than 3 cm away from the tumor edge. Between August and November 2014, newly diagnosed, chemotherapy-naive lung cancer patients underwent thoracic surgery in China. TCRbeta libraries were built with three rounds of nested PCR, modified from ARM-PCR. TCRdb reprocessed the multiplex PCR reads with MiXCR, giving one entry per CDR3 protein. This sample has approximately 120,000 distinct CDR3 sequences, with about 61% found just once.

The chain is built from TRBV4-2 and TRBJ2-1; 14 nucleotides align to TRBD2. The sequencing sample was made of distant non-tumor lung tissue. The sequence came from a man aged 55 to 69 with non-small cell lung cancer. The CDR3 region is CASRQTGTSGSDAQFF. The CDR3 DNA reads TGTGCCAGCAGACAAACCGGGACTAGCGGGAGTGATGCGCAGTTCTTC.